The 3 T cell receptor beta chains below were found in one sample sequenced in a study of monozygotic twins with inflammatory bowel disease. TCRdb re-analyzed the 5' RACE reads; it lists each CDR3 protein once, without DNA. The sample holds about 150,000 distinct CDR3 sequences. Sequencing input: blood. The receptors come from a human donor with ulcerative colitis or Crohn's disease, or a healthy co-twin of an affected twin (not recorded which).

The gene calls are TRBV10-3 and TRBJ1-1; TCRdb proposes TRBD1, but this gene call is untestable without DNA. Germline assignment: CDR1 ENHRY and CDR2 SYGVKD. The CDR3 consists of 13 residues. The CDR3 region is CAITQGARTEAFF.

The chain recombines TRBV5-4 with TRBJ1-4; the D call from TCRdb, TRBD1, cannot be confirmed without DNA. Germline-derived CDR1 and CDR2 are SGHNT and YYREEE (reference sequence). This CDR3 is 16 amino acids long. The CDR3 loop reads CASSLYRARGNEKLFF. Filled out from reference TRBV5-4 and TRBJ1-4, the complete variable domain reads ETGVTQSPTHLIKTRGQQVTLRCSSQSGHNTVSWYQQALGQGPQFIFQYYREEENGRGNFPPRFSGLQFPNYSSELNVNALELDDSALYLCASSLYRARGNEKLFFGSGTQLSVL.

The chain employs TRBV27 and TRBJ2-7. The length of the CDR3 is 16 residues. The germline V gene has CDR1 MNHEY and CDR2 SMNVEV (reference sequence). The CDR3 loop is CASSLSNRGGSYEQYF.